The entry that follows covers one T cell receptor beta chain sequence. What it binds is unknown. One entry per CDR3 protein, without DNA, is what TCRdb gives after re-calling the 5' RACE reads. The table lists tens of thousands of distinct CDR3 sequences, with roughly 7% in the top ten. This CDR3 contains 14 residues. Germline-derived CDR1 and CDR2 are SEHNR and FQNEAQ (reference sequence). The data were obtained in a study of monozygotic twins with inflammatory bowel disease. Whole-study findings and limits: Patient repertoire variability may have increased through differing immunosuppressive treatments.

The chain combines TRBV7-9 with TRBJ2-5. The receptor comes from a human donor with ulcerative colitis or Crohn's disease, or a healthy co-twin of an affected twin (not recorded which). The material sequenced was blood. The CDR3 region is CASSLVSEQETQYF.